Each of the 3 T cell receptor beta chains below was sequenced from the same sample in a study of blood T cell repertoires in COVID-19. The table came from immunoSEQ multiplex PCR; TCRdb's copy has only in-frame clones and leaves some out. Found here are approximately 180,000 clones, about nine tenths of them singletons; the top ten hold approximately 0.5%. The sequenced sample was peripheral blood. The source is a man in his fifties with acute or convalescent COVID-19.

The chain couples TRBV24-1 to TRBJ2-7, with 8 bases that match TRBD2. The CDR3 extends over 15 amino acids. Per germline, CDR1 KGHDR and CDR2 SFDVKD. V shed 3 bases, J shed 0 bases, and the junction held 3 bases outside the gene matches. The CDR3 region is CATSDGGGPSYEQYF. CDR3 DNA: TGTGCCACCAGTGATGGCGGGGGGCCCTCCTACGAGCAGTACTTC.

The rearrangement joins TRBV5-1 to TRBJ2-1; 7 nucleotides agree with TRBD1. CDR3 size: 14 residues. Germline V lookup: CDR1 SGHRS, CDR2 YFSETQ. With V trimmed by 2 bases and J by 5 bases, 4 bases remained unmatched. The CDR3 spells CASSFGDRNNEQFF. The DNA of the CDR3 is TGCGCCAGCAGCTTTGGGGACAGAAACAATGAGCAGTTCTTC.

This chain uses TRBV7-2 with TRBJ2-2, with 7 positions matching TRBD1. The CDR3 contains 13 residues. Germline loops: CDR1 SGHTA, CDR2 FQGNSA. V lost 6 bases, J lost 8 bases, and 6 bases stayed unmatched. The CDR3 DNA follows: TGTGCCAGCAGACGGGACAGTGGTGGGGAGCTGTTTTTT. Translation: CASRRDSGGELFF. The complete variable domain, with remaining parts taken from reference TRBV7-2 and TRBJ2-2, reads GAGVSQSPSNKVTEKGKDVELRCDPISGHTALYWYRQSLGQGLEFLIYFQGNSAPDKSGLPSDRFSAERTGGSVSTLTIQRTQQEDSAVYLCASRRDSGGELFFGEGSRLTVL.